This TCR beta chain was retrieved from a study of patients and donors after allogeneic stem cell transplantation. TCRdb re-called the RT-PCR reads with MiXCR, one entry per CDR3 protein. The table shows 100,000 to 120,000 distinct CDR3 sequences, with roughly 37% occurring only once. V lost 4 bases and J lost 2, with 12 bases in between. This CDR3 comprises 15 residues. This clonotype originated in a human donor who was either an allogeneic HSCT recipient or a stem cell or donor lymphocyte infusion donor (not recorded which). It is not recorded whose cells these are; they may come from a transplant donor. The chain uses TRBV12-3 or TRBV12-4 and TRBJ2-4; D uncertain. The sequenced sample consisted of blood, either unsorted or a sorted T cell fraction (not recorded which). CDR3 bases: TGTGCCAGCAGTTATGATGGGTATACCAAAAACATTCAGTACTTC. The encoded protein is CASSYDGYTKNIQYF.